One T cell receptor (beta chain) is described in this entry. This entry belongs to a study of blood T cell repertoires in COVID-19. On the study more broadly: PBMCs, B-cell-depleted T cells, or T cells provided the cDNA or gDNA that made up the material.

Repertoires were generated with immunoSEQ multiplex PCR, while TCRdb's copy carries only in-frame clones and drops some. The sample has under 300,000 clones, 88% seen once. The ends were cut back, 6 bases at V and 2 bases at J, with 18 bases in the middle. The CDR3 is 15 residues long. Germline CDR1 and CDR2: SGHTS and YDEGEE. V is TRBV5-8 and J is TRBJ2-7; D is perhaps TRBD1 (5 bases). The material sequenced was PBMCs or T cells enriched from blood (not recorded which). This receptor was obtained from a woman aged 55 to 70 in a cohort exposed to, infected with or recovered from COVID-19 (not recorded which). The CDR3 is CASNLQGWWTYEQYF. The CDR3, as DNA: TGTGCCAGCAACCTTCAGGGTTGGTGGACCTACGAGCAGTACTTC.